These T cell receptor beta chains were read from a single sample in a study of T cells expressing NK-cell markers. After re-calling the 5' RACE reads, TCRdb lists one entry per CDR3 protein, DNA absent. The sample has 150,000 to 200,000 distinct CDR3 sequences; the top ten hold approximately 17%. Source material: blood T cells: a sorted CD56 or NKG2C T cell subset, CD4+ or CD8+ T cells, or bulk PBMC T cells (not recorded which). The receptors shown here come from a woman between 18 and 75 years old in good health. Both conserved end residues are part of each CDR3. Fields, in order: V gene, CDR3 length, J gene, CDR3 protein.

TRBV4-2,13,TRBJ1-5,CASSQEGAGPQHF
TRBV19,14,TRBJ1-4,CASRGTTHEEKLFF
TRBV5-1,16,TRBJ2-5,CASSLVSGGHQETQYF
TRBV2,14,TRBJ2-4,CASSAGTGYGIQYF
TRBV29-1,13,TRBJ2-3,CSVERGAVDTQYF
TRBV20-1,15,TRBJ1-5,CSARGGAGENQPQHF
TRBV20-1,18,TRBJ2-5,CSAPQTGGISLRQETQYF
TRBV12-3/TRBV12-4,12,TRBJ1-2,CASTVDSYGYTF
TRBV10-3,17,TRBJ2-6,CAISERTGGGRTNVLTF
TRBV10-3,17,TRBJ2-3,CAISETQLVGGTDTQYF
TRBV10-3,15,TRBJ1-5,CAISESGGYNQPQHF
TRBV6-5,17,TRBJ2-7,CASSYTPTTPGSYEQYF
TRBV12-3/TRBV12-4,15,TRBJ2-3,CASSLLRTSTDTQYF
TRBV7-9,13,TRBJ2-5,CASSNGLGETQYF
TRBV7-3,13,TRBJ1-1,CASSAFFGTEAFF
TRBV29-1,12,TRBJ2-5,CSVETPGETQYF
TRBV15,13,TRBJ1-1,CATSRTANTEAFF
TRBV29-1,14,TRBJ1-5,CSALTGHGNQPQHF
TRBV5-1,16,TRBJ2-7,CASSATPGTTGREQYF
TRBV20-1,17,TRBJ2-1,CSARDRTSGNLYNEQFF
TRBV27,16,TRBJ2-5,CASSSPRQGAGETQYF
TRBV12-3/TRBV12-4,14,TRBJ1-6,CASSLTLGGSPLHF
TRBV20-1,13,TRBJ1-4,CSARRRDREKLFF
TRBV27,15,TRBJ2-1,CASSSSVESYNEQFF
TRBV2,13,TRBJ1-2,CASSEEQARDYTF
TRBV7-6,13,TRBJ2-7,CASSLETRDEQYF
TRBV14,13,TRBJ2-3,CASSQELADTQYF
TRBV5-1,15,TRBJ2-2,CASSPDRVSTGELFF
TRBV5-1,15,TRBJ2-7,CASSLTSGNSYEQYF
TRBV12-3/TRBV12-4,15,TRBJ1-5,CASRKGTGYGQPQHF
TRBV4-1,15,TRBJ1-5,CASSQGTYSNQPQHF
TRBV16,16,TRBJ1-5,CASSFSITGSNQPQHF
TRBV9,15,TRBJ2-5,CASSVEPGVQETQYF
TRBV12-3/TRBV12-4,13,TRBJ2-5,CASTLRGFGTQYF
TRBV7-3,13,TRBJ1-1,CASSSFGGQEAFF
TRBV20-1,15,TRBJ2-2,CSAKTGSRYTGELFF
TRBV28,13,TRBJ1-2,CASSIDMAYGYTF
TRBV28,17,TRBJ1-6,CASSLPLGQGNNSPLHF